The sequence of this T cell receptor (beta chain) was determined in a study of T cell responses to AZD1222 COVID-19 vaccine. V dropped 3 bases and J dropped 0 bases, with 12 bases sitting between them. The CDR3 runs to 16 residues. Germline values: CDR1 KGHSH, CDR2 LQKENI. Profiled with immunoSEQ multiplex PCR; TCRdb holds only in-frame clones, not every one. The table records over 150,000 clones, 75% to 95% of them present only once. The sequence was obtained from an adult in good health. The sample here was peripheral blood, taken on day 0 of AZD1222 vaccination. The chain combines TRBV18 with TRBJ1-3; D is undetermined. The CDR3 region has the DNA TGTGCCAGCTCACCCTCTTATGAGGTCTCTGGAAACACCATATATTTT. Translating it yields CASSPSYEVSGNTIYF.